Presented here are 6 T cell receptor beta chains from one specimen sequenced in a study of OX40 agonist ivuxolimab in advanced cancers. Libraries were prepared by immunoSEQ multiplex PCR; TCRdb keeps only in-frame clonotypes and omits some of them. Among approximately 75,000 clones listed, more than 90% were seen once. The sample was CD4+ or CD8+ T cells sorted from blood, taken in a trial of the OX40 agonist ivuxolimab. The receptors originated from an adult with an advanced solid tumor such as melanoma, head and neck, liver or kidney cancer.

The rearrangement uses TRBV28 and TRBJ1-2; no firm D call. In germline, CDR1 is MDHEN, CDR2 SYDVKM. The ends were cut back, 1 base at V and 5 bases at J, with 17 bases in the middle. This CDR3 is built from 16 residues. This CDR3 reads CASSLSEGTLSYGYTF. The CDR3 DNA follows: TGTGCCAGCAGTTTATCCGAAGGCACCCTTAGTTATGGCTACACCTTC.

V usage is TRBV19 and J usage is TRBJ2-6; D is perhaps TRBD1 or TRBD2 (6 bases each). CDR1 LNHDA and CDR2 SQIVND come from the germline V gene (reference sequence). This CDR3 has 19 residues. V lost 3 bases and J lost 0, with 18 bases in between. The CDR3 region is CASSMGGSYIPSGANVLTF. In DNA, the CDR3 is TGTGCCAGTAGTATGGGGGGCAGTTATATACCCTCTGGGGCCAACGTCCTGACTTTC. The entire variable domain, with the rest obtained from reference TRBV19 and TRBJ2-6, is as follows: DGGITQSPKYLFRKEGQNVTLSCEQNLNHDAMYWYRQDPGQGLRLIYYSQIVNDFQKGDIAEGYSVSREKKESFPLTVTSAQKNPTAFYLCASSMGGSYIPSGANVLTFGAGSRLTVL.

Only a few counts were recorded for this clone. The chain uses TRBV5-5 and TRBJ2-7, with D hard to call. V was trimmed by 0 bases and J by 2 bases, leaving 9 bases between them. The CDR3 contains 14 residues. Germline V lookup: CDR1 SGHKS, CDR2 YYEKEE (reference sequence). This chain's CDR3 is CASSLVVPPYEQYF. The CDR3 DNA reads TGTGCCAGCAGCTTGGTGGTTCCCCCCTACGAGCAGTACTTC.

About this clone itself: At the DNA level, this CDR3 is encoded by other sequences in the same sample as well. This rearrangement joins TRBV7-2 to TRBJ1-1; tentatively, D is TRBD1 (5 bases). Germline CDR1 SGHTA, CDR2 FQGNSA. The CDR3 runs 14 residues. The V end was cut by 5 bases, the J end by 2 bases, with 12 bases between. CDR3 sequence (DNA): TGTGCCAGCAGCCCCGGGGCGGCCAACACTGAAGCTTTCTTT. Translation: CASSPGAANTEAFF. Full variable domain (missing parts from reference TRBV7-2 and TRBJ1-1): GAGVSQSPSNKVTEKGKDVELRCDPISGHTALYWYRQSLGQGLEFLIYFQGNSAPDKSGLPSDRFSAERTGGSVSTLTIQRTQQEDSAVYLCASSPGAANTEAFFGQGTRLTVV.

V gene TRBV7-2 combines with J gene TRBJ2-1, with 8 bases aligning to TRBD2. Per the germline V gene, CDR1 is SGHTA and CDR2 is FQGNSA. Germline trimming cut 1 base from V and 6 bases from J; bases unmatched to any gene: 8. CDR3 length: 16 amino acids. The CDR3 DNA is TGTGCCAGCAGCTTAGTCGTACTAGCGGCTTCCAATGAGCAGTTCTTC. Its translation is CASSLVVLAASNEQFF.

V usage is TRBV15 and J usage is TRBJ2-5; no definite D call. Trimming left V 1 base short and J 1 base short, with 7 bases between. Germline CDR1 is LNHNV and CDR2 is YYDKDF (reference sequence). The CDR3 totals 14 residues. This chain's CDR3 is CATSRGETQETQYF. CDR3 nucleotide sequence: TGTGCCACCAGCAGAGGGGAAACCCAAGAGACCCAGTACTTC.